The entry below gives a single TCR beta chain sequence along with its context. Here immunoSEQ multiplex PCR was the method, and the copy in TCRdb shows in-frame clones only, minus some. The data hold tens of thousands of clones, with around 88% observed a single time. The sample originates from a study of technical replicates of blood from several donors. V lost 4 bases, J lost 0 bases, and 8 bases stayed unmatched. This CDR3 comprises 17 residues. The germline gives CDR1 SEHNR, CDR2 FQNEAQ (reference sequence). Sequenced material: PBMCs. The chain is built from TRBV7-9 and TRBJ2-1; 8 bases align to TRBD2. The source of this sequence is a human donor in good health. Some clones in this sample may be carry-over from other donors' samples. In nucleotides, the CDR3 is TGTGCCAGCAGCTCACTGACTAGCGCACACTCCTACAATGAGCAGTTCTTC. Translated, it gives CASSSLTSAHSYNEQFF. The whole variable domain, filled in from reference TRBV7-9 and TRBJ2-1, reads DTGVSQNPRHKITKRGQNVTFRCDPISEHNRLYWYRQTLGQGPEFLTYFQNEAQLEKSRLLSDRFSAERPKGSFSTLEIQRTEQGDSAMYLCASSSLTSAHSYNEQFFGPGTRLTVL.